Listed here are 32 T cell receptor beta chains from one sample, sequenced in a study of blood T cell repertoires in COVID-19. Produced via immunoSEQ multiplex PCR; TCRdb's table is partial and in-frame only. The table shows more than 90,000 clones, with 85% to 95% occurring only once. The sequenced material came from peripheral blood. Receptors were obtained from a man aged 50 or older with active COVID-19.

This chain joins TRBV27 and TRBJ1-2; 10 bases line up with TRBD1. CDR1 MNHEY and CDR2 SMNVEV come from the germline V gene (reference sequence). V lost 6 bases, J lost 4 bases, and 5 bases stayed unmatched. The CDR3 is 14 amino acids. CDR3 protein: CASSRDRGGYGYTF. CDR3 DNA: TGTGCCAGCAGCCGGGACAGGGGTGGCTATGGCTACACCTTC.

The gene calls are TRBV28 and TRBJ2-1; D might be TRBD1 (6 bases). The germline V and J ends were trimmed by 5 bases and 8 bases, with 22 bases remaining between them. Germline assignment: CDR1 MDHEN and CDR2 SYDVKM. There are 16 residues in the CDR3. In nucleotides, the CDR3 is TGTGCCAGCAGTAAGCCACAGGGCCTGACGAGGGATGAGCAGTTCTTC. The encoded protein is CASSKPQGLTRDEQFF. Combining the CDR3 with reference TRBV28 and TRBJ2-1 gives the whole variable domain DVKVTQSSRYLVKRTGEKVFLECVQDMDHENMFWYRQDPGLGLRLIYFSYDVKMKEKGDIPEGYSVSREKKERFSLILESASTNQTSMYLCASSKPQGLTRDEQFFGPGTRLTVL.

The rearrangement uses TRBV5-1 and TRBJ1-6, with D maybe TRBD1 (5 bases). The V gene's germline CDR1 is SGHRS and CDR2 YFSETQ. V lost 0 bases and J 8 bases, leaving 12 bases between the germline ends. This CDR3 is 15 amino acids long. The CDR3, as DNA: TGCGCCAGCAGCTTGGCCACGCCAGGGTATTCACCCCTCCACTTT. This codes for CASSLATPGYSPLHF. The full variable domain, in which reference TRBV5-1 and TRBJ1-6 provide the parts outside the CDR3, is KAGVTQTPRYLIKTRGQQVTLSCSPISGHRSVSWYQQTPGQGLQFLFEYFSETQRNKGNFPGRFSGRQFSNSRSEMNVSTLELGDSALYLCASSLATPGYSPLHFGNGTRLTVT.

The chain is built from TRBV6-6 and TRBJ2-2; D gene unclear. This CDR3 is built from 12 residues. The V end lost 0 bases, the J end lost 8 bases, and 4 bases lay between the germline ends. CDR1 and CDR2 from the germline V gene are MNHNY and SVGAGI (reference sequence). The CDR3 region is CASSYSGGELFF. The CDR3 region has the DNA TGTGCCAGCAGTTACTCCGGTGGGGAGCTGTTTTTT.

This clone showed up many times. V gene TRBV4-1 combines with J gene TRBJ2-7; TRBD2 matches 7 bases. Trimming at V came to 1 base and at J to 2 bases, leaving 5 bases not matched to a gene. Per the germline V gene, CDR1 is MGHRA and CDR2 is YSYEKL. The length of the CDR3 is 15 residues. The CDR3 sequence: CASSQALAATYEQYF. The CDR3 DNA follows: TGCGCCAGCAGCCAAGCGCTAGCGGCAACCTACGAGCAGTACTTC.

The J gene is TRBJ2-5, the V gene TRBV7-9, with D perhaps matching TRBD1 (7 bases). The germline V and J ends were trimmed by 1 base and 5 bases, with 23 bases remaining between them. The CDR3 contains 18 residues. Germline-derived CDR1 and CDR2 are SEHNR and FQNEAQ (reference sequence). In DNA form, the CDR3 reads TGTGCCAGCAGCTTAGGCGGGGACGCCAGGGGGTCGGGGGAGACCCAGTACTTC. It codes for CASSLGGDARGSGETQYF. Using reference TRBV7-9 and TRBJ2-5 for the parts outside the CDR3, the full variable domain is DTGVSQNPRHKITKRGQNVTFRCDPISEHNRLYWYRQTLGQGPEFLTYFQNEAQLEKSRLLSDRFSAERPKGSFSTLEIQRTEQGDSAMYLCASSLGGDARGSGETQYFGPGTRLLVL.

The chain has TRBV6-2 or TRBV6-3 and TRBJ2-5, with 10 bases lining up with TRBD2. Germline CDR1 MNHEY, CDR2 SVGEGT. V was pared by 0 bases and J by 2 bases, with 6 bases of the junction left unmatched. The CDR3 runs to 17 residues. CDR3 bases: TGTGCCAGCAGTTACTCGCTAGCGGGAGTTTTTCAAGAGACCCAGTACTTC. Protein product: CASSYSLAGVFQETQYF.

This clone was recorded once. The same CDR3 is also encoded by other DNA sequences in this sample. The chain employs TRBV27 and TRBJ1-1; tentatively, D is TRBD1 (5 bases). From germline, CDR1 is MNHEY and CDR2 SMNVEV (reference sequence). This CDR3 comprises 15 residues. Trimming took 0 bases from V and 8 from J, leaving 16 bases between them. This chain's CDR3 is CASSLSRQGGPEAFF. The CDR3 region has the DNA TGTGCCAGCAGTTTATCGAGGCAGGGTGGGCCCGAAGCTTTCTTT.

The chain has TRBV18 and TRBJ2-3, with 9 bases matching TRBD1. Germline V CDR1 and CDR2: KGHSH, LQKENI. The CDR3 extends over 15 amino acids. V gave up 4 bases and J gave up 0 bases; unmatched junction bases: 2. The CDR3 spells CASSQGTGSTDTQYF. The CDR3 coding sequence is TGTGCCAGCTCACAGGGGACAGGGAGCACAGATACGCAGTATTTT.

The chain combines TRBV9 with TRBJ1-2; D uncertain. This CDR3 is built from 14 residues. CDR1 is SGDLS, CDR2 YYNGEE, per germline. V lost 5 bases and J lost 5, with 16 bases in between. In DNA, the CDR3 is TGTGCCAGCAGTCGTCCGGGAGAAGGGTATGGCTACACCTTC. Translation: CASSRPGEGYGYTF.

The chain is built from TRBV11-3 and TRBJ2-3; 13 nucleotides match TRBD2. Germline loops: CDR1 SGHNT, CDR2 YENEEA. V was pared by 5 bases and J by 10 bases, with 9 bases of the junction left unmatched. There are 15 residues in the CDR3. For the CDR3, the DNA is TGTGCCAGCAGCCGCTCCGGACTAGCGGGAGTGCCGCAGTATTTT. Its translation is CASSRSGLAGVPQYF.

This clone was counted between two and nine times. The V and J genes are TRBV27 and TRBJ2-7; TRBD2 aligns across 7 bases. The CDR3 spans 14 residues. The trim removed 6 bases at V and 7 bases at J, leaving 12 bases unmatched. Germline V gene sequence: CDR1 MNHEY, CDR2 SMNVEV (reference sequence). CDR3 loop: CASSQTRDSGEQYF. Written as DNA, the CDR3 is TGTGCCAGCAGCCAAACTCGGGATAGCGGGGAGCAGTACTTC.

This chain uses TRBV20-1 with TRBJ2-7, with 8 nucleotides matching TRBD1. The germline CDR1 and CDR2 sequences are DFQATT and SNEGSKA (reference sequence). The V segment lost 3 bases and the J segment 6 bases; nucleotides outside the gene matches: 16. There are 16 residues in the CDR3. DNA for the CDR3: TGCAGTGCTAGTCCTCTTCTAAGGGACAGGTTGGGCGAGCAGTACTTC. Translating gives CSASPLLRDRLGEQYF.

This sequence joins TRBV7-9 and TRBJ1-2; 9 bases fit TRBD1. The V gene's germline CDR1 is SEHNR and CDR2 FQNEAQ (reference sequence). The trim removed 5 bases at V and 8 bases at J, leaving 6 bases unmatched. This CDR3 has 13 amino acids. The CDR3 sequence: CASSLGTGRGYTF. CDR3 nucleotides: TGTGCCAGCAGCCTTGGGACAGGGAGAGGCTACACCTTC.

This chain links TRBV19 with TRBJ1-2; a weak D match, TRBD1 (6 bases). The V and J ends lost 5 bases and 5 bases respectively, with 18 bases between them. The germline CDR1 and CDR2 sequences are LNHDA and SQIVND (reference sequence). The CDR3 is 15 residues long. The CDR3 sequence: CASSPPRGAIYGYTF. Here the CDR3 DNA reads TGTGCCAGTAGTCCCCCGCGGGGGGCGATTTATGGCTACACCTTC.

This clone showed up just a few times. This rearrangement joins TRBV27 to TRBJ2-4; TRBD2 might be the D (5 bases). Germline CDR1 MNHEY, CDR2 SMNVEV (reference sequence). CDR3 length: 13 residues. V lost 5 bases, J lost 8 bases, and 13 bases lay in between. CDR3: CASSDSESDIQYF. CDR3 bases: TGTGCCAGCAGTGATAGCGAGAGTGACATTCAGTACTTC.

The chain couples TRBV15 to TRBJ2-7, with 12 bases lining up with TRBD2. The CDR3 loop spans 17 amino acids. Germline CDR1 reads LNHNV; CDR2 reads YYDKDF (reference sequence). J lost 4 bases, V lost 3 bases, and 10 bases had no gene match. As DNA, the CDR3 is TGTGCCACCAGCAGGTCTAGCGGGAGGGCCAGAATATACGAGCAGTACTTC. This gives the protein CATSRSSGRARIYEQYF. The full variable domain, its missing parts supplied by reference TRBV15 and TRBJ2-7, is DAMVIQNPRYQVTQFGKPVTLSCSQTLNHNVMYWYQQKSSQAPKLLFHYYDKDFNNEADTPDNFQSRRPNTSFCFLDIRSPGLGDTAMYLCATSRSSGRARIYEQYFGPGTRLTVT.

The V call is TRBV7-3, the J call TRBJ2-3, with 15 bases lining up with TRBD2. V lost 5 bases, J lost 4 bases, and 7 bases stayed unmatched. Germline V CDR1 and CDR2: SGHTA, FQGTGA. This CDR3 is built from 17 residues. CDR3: CASSTGTSGRRADTQYF. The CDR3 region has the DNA TGTGCCAGCAGCACCGGGACTAGCGGGAGGAGGGCAGATACGCAGTATTTT.

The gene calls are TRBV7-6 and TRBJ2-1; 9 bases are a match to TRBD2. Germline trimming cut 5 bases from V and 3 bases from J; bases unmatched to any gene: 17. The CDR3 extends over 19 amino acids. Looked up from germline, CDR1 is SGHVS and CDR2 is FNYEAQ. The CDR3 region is CASSPRNSGSGTGYNEQFF. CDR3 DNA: TGTGCCAGCAGCCCTCGGAATAGCGGGAGCGGCACGGGCTACAATGAGCAGTTCTTC.

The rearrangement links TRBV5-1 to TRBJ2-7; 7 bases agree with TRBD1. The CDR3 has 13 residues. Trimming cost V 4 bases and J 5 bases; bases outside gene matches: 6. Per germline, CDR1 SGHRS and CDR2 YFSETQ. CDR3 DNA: TGCGCCAGCAGCCCGACAGGGCTCAACGAGCAGTACTTC. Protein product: CASSPTGLNEQYF.

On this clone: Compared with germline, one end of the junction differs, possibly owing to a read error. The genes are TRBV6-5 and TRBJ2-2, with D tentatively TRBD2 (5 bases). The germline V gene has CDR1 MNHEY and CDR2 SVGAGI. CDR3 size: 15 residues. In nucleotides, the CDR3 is TGTGCCAGCAGTAACTCCTTAGAGGGCACCGGGGAGCTGTTTTTT. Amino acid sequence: CASSNSLEGTGELFF.

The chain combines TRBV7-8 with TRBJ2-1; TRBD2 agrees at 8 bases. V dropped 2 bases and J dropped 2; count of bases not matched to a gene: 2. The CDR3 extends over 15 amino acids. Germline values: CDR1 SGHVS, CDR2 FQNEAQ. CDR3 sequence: CASSLSGSAYNEQFF. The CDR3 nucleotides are TGTGCCAGCAGCTTAAGCGGGAGTGCCTACAATGAGCAGTTCTTC.

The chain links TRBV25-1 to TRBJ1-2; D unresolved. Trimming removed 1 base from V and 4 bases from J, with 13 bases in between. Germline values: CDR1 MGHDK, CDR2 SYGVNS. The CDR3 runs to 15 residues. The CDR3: CASSESPARGYGYTF. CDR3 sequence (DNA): TGTGCCAGCAGTGAATCGCCAGCTCGGGGCTATGGCTACACCTTC.

Here the CDR3 reads CASSATSGSWETQYF. DNA of the CDR3: TGTGCCAGCAGTGCTACTAGCGGGAGCTGGGAGACCCAGTACTTC. The chain combines TRBV6-4 with TRBJ2-5, with 11 bases that match TRBD2. The CDR3 is made up of 15 amino acids. Germline V gene sequence: CDR1 MRHNA, CDR2 SNTAGT. V shed 4 bases and J 5 bases; nucleotides not matched to a gene: 6.

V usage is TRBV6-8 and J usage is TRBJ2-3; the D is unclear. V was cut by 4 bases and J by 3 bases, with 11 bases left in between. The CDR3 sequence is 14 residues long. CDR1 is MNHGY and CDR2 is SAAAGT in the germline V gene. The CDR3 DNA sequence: TGTGCCAGCAGTTTGGGTCGGCGGACAGATACGCAGTATTTT. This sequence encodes CASSLGRRTDTQYF.

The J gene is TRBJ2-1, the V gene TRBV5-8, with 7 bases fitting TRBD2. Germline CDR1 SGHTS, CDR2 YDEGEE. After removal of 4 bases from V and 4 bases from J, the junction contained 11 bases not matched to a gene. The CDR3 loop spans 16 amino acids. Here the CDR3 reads CASSQGTEGLYNEQFF. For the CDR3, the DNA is TGTGCCAGCAGCCAAGGGACTGAGGGACTATACAATGAGCAGTTCTTC.

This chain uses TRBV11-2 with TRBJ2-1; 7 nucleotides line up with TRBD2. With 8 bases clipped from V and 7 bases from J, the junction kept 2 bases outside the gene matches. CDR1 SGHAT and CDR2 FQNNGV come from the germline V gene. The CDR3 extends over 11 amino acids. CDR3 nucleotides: TGTGCCAGCCTTAGCGGGAATGAGCAGTTCTTC. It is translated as CASLSGNEQFF.

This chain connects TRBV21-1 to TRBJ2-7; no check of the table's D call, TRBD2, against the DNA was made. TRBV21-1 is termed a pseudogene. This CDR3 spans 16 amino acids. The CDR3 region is CASSGPGDGGSYEQYF. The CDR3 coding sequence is TGTGCCAGCAGTGGACCGGGGGACGGAGGCTCCTACGAGCAGTACTTC.

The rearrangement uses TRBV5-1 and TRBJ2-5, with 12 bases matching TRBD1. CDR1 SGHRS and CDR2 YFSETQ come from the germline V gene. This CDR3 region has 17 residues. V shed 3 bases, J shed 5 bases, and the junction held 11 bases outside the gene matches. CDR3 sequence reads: CASSSSPPGTGGETQYF. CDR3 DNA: TGCGCCAGCAGCTCCTCACCCCCCGGGACAGGGGGCGAGACCCAGTACTTC. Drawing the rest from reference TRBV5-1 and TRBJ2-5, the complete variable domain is KAGVTQTPRYLIKTRGQQVTLSCSPISGHRSVSWYQQTPGQGLQFLFEYFSETQRNKGNFPGRFSGRQFSNSRSEMNVSTLELGDSALYLCASSSSPPGTGGETQYFGPGTRLLVL.

CDR3 nucleotides: TGTGCCAGCGGAGGTTGGACAGGCCCGTACAATGAGCAGTTCTTC. Protein sequence: CASGGWTGPYNEQFF. V usage is TRBV2 and J usage is TRBJ2-1, with 7 bases matching TRBD1. The CDR3 extends over 15 amino acids. Germline values: CDR1 SNHLY, CDR2 FYNNEI. V shed 8 bases and J 4 bases; nucleotides not matched to a gene: 11. Based on the CDR3 plus reference TRBV2 and TRBJ2-1, the full variable domain is EPEVTQTPSHQVTQMGQEVILRCVPISNHLYFYWYRQILGQKVEFLVSFYNNEISEKSEIFDDQFSVERPDGSNFTLKIRSTKLEDSAMYFCASGGWTGPYNEQFFGPGTRLTVL.

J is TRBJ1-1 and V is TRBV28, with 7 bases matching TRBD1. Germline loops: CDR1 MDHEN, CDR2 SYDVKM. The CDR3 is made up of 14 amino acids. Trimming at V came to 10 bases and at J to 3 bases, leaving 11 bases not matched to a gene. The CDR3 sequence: CATVRQGGDTEAFF. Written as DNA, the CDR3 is TGTGCCACCGTACGACAGGGCGGCGACACTGAAGCTTTCTTT.

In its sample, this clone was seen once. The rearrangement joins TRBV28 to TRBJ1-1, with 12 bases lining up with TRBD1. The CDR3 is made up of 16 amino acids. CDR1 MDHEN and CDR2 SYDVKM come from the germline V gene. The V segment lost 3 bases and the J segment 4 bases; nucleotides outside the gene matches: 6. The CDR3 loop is CASSFFPGQGATEAFF. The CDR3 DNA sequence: TGTGCCAGCAGTTTTTTCCCGGGACAGGGGGCCACTGAAGCTTTCTTT.